This T cell receptor (beta chain) was identified during a study of tumor-infiltrating lymphocytes in localized non-small cell lung cancer. Study in general: From each patient, both tumor and uninvolved lung, non-adjacent to tumor, were sampled.

Germline CDR1 reads ENHRY; CDR2 reads SYGVKD. CDR3 length equals 15 residues. V dropped 7 bases and J dropped 2; count of bases not matched to a gene: 5. Generated by immunoSEQ multiplex PCR, the TCRdb table keeps only in-frame clones and is missing some. The repertoire holds roughly 4,600 clones, with around 95% as singletons. The V and J genes are TRBV10-3 and TRBJ2-3; 11 bases are a match to TRBD2. The sample comprised uninvolved lung tissue not adjacent to the tumor. The clonotype was recovered from a human donor with non-small cell lung cancer. In DNA form, the CDR3 reads TGTGCCATCAATCCTAGCGGGGGGTCCACAGATACGCAGTATTTT. This encodes CAINPSGGSTDTQYF.